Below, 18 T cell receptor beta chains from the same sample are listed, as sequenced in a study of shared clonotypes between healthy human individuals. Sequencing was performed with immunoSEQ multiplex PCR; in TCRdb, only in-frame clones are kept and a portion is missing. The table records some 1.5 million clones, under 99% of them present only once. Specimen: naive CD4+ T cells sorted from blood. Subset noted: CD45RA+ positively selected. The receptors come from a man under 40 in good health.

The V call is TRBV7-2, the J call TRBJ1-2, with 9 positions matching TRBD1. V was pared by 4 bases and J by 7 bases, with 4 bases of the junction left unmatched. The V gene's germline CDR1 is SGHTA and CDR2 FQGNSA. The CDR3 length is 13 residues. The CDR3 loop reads CASSSDRGVGYTF. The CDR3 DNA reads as TGTGCCAGCAGCTCGGACAGGGGCGTTGGCTACACCTTC.

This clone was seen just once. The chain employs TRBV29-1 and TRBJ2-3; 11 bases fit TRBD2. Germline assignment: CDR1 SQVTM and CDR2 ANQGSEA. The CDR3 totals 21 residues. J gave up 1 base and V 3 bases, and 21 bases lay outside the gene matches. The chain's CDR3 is CSVEASGRRVAMARGTDTQYF. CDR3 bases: TGCAGCGTTGAGGCTAGCGGGAGGAGGGTGGCGATGGCGCGGGGCACAGATACGCAGTATTTT.

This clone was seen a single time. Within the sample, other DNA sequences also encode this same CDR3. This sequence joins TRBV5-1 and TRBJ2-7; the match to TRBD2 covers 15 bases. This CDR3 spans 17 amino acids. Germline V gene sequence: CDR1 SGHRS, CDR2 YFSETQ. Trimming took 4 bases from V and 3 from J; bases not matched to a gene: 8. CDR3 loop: CASSTGLAGGLDYEQYF. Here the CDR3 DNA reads TGCGCCAGCAGCACGGGACTAGCGGGAGGCCTCGACTACGAGCAGTACTTC. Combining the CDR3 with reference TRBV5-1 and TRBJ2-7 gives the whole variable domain KAGVTQTPRYLIKTRGQQVTLSCSPISGHRSVSWYQQTPGQGLQFLFEYFSETQRNKGNFPGRFSGRQFSNSRSEMNVSTLELGDSALYLCASSTGLAGGLDYEQYFGPGTRLTVT.

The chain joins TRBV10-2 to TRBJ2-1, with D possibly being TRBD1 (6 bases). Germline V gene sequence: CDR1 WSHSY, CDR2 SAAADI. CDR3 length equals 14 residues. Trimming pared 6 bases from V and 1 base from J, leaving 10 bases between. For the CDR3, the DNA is TGCGCCAGCAGAAAGGGGGAATCCTACAATGAGCAGTTCTTC. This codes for CASRKGESYNEQFF.

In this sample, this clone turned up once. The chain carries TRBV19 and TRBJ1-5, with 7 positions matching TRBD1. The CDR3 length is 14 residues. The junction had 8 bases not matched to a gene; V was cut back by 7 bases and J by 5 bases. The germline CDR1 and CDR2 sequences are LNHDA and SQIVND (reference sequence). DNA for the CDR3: TGTGCCAGTACCGACAGGGAGCGCTATCAGCCCCAGCATTTT. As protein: CASTDRERYQPQHF.

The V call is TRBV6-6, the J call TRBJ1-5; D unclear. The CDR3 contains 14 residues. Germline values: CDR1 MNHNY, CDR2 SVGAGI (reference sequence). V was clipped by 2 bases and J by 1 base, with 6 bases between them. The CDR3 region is CASSYIQSNQPQHF. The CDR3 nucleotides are TGTGCCAGCAGTTACATACAGAGCAATCAGCCCCAGCATTTT.

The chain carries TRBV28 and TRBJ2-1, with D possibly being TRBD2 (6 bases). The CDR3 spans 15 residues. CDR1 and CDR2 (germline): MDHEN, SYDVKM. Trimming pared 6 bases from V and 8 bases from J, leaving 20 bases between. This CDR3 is CASSTTSSPLDEQFF. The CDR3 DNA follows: TGTGCCAGCAGCACAACTAGCTCCCCTTTGGATGAGCAGTTCTTC. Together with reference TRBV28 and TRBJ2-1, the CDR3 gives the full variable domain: DVKVTQSSRYLVKRTGEKVFLECVQDMDHENMFWYRQDPGLGLRLIYFSYDVKMKEKGDIPEGYSVSREKKERFSLILESASTNQTSMYLCASSTTSSPLDEQFFGPGTRLTVL.

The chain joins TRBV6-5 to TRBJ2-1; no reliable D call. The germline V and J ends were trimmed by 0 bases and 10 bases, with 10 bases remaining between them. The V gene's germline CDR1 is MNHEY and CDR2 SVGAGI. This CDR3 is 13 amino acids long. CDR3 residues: CASSYSLSTEQFF. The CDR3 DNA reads TGTGCCAGCAGTTACTCCCTGTCAACCGAGCAGTTCTTC.

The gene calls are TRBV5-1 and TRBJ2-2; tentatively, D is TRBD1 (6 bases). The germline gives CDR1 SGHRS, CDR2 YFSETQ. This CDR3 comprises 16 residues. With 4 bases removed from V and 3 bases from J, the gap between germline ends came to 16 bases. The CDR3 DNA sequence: TGCGCCAGCAGCCCCGTCGACAGGAGATACACCGGGGAGCTGTTTTTT. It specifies CASSPVDRRYTGELFF.

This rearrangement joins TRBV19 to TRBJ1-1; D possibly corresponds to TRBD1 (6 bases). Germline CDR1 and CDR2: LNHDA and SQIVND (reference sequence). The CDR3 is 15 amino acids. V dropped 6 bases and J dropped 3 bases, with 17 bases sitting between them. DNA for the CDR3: TGTGCCAGTAGGTCTAGGGAGAGGGGGGACACTGAAGCTTTCTTT. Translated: CASRSRERGDTEAFF.

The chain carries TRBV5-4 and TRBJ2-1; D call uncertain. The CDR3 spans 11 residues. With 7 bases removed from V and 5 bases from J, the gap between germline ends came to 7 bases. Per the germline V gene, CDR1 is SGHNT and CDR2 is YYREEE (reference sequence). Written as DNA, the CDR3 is TGTGCCAGCGCACGAAACAATGAGCAGTTCTTC. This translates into CASARNNEQFF.

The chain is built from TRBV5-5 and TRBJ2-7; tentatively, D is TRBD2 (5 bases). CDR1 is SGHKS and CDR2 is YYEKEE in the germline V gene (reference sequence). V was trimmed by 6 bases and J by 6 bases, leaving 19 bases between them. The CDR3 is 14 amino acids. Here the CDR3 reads CASTTDPWSGEQYF. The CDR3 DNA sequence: TGTGCCAGCACAACCGATCCGTGGAGCGGCGAGCAGTACTTC.

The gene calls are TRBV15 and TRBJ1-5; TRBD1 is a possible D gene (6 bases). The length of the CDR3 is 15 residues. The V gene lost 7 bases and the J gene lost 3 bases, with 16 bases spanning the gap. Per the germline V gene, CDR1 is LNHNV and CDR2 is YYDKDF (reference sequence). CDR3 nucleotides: TGTGCCACCACCCCAGGGGCAGGGCTCAATCAGCCCCAGCATTTT. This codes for CATTPGAGLNQPQHF.

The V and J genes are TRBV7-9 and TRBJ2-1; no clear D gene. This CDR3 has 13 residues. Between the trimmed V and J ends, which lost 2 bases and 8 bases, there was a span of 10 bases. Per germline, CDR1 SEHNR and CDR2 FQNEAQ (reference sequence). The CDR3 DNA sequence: TGTGCCAGCAGCTTAACTGGCAATTATGAGCAGTTCTTC. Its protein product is CASSLTGNYEQFF.

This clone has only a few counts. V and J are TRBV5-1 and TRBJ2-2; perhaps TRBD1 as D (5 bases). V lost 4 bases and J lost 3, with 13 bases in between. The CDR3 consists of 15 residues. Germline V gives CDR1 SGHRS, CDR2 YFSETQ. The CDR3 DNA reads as TGCGCCAGCAGCCAGGACCCCAGGGACACCGGGGAGCTGTTTTTT. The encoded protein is CASSQDPRDTGELFF.

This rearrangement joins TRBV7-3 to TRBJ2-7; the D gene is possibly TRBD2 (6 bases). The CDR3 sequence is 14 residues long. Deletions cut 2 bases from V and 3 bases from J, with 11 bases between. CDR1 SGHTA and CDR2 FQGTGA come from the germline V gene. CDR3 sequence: CASSLFSGDYEQYF. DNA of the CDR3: TGTGCCAGCAGCTTATTTAGCGGAGACTACGAGCAGTACTTC.

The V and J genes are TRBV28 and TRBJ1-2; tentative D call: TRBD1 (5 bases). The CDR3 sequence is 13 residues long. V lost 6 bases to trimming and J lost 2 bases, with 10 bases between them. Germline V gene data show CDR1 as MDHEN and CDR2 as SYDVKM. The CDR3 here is CASRSQANYGYTF. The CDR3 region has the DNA TGTGCCAGCAGATCACAGGCAAACTATGGCTACACCTTC.

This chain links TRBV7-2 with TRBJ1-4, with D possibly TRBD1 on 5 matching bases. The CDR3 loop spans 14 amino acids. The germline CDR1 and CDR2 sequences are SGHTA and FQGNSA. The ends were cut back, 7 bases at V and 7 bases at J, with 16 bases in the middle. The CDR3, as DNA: TGTGCCAGCAACGAGGACACAGGTCGTGAAAAACTGTTTTTT. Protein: CASNEDTGREKLFF. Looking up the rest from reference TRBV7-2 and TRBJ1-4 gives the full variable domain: GAGVSQSPSNKVTEKGKDVELRCDPISGHTALYWYRQSLGQGLEFLIYFQGNSAPDKSGLPSDRFSAERTGGSVSTLTIQRTQQEDSAVYLCASNEDTGREKLFFGSGTQLSVL.